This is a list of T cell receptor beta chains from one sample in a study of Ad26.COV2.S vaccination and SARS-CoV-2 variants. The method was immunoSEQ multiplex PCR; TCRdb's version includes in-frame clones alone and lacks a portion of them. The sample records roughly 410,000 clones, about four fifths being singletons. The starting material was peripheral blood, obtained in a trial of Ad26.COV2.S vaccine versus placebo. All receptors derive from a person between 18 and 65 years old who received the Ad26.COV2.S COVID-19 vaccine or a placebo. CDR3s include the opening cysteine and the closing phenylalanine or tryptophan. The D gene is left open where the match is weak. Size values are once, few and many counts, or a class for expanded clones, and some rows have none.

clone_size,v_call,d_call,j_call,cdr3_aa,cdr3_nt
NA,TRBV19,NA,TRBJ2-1,CASGSYNEQFF,TGTGCCAGTGGATCTTACAATGAGCAGTTCTTC
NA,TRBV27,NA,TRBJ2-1,CASTSNLIEQFF,TGTGCCAGCACCTCGAATCTGATTGAGCAGTTCTTC
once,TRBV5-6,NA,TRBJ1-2,CASSSDGRPYYGYTF,TGTGCCAGCAGCTCGGACGGTAGGCCCTACTATGGCTACACCTTC
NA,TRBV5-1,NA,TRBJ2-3,CASSLIGSEADTQYF,TGCGCCAGCAGTTTGATTGGTTCAGAGGCAGATACGCAGTATTTT
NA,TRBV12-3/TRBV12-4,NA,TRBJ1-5,CASRRGYQPQHF,TGTGCCAGCAGAAGGGGTTATCAGCCCCAGCATTTT
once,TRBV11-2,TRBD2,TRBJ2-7,CASSLGRGVLSEQYF,TGTGCCAGCAGCTTGGGGCGGGGGGTTTTGAGCGAGCAGTACTTC
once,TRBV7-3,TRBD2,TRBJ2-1,CASSFELAGNEQFF,TGTGCCAGCAGCTTCGAGCTAGCGGGGAATGAGCAGTTCTTC
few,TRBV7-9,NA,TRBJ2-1,CATRRDHSYNEQFF,TGTGCCACCAGAAGGGACCATTCCTACAATGAGCAGTTCTTC
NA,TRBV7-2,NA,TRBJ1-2,CASSSATGNGYTF,TGTGCCAGCAGCTCAGCGACGGGAAATGGCTACACCTTC
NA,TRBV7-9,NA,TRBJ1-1,CASSLARVTEAFF,TGTGCCAGCAGCTTAGCGAGGGTAACTGAAGCTTTCTTT
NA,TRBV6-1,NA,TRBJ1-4,CASSDFYAATNEKLFF,TGTGCCAGCAGTGATTTCTACGCTGCAACTAATGAAAAACTGTTTTTT
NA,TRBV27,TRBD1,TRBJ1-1,CASSFNDRGVRAEAFF,TGTGCCAGCAGTTTCAACGACAGGGGAGTGAGAGCTGAAGCTTTCTTT
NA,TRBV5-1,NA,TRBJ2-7,CASSLPGYEQYF,TGCGCCAGCAGCTTGCCTGGCTACGAGCAGTACTTC
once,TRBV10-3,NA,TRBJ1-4,CAISDRGVSDEKLFF,TGTGCCATCAGTGATCGCGGGGTATCGGACGAAAAACTGTTTTTT
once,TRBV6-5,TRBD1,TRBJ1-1,CASRRPGTENTEAFF,TGTGCCAGCAGACGCCCCGGGACAGAGAACACTGAAGCTTTCTTT
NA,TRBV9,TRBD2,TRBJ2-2,CASSAREGLAGAGELFF,TGTGCCAGCAGCGCGAGAGAGGGACTAGCGGGAGCCGGGGAGCTGTTTTTT
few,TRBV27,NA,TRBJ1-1,CASSPGVNTEAFF,TGTGCCAGCAGCCCAGGGGTGAACACTGAAGCTTTCTTT
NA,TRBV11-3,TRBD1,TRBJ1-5,CASSKRDRGAQDQPQHF,TGTGCCAGCAGCAAGCGGGACAGGGGGGCGCAGGATCAGCCCCAGCATTTT
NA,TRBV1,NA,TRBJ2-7,CTSSQDEEPYEQYF,TGCACCAGCAGCCAAGACGAGGAACCCTACGAGCAGTACTTC
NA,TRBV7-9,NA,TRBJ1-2,CASSFGDGYTF,TGTGCCAGCAGCTTCGGAGATGGCTACACCTTC
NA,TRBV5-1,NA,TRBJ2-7,CASFDGNYEQYF,TGCGCCAGCTTCGACGGGAACTACGAGCAGTACTTC
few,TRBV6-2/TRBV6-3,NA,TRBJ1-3,CASSYTGSGNTIYF,TGTGCCAGCAGTTATACGGGTTCTGGAAACACCATATATTTT
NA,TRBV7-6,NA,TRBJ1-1,CASSPEGRSDTEAFF,TGTGCCAGCAGCCCCGAGGGGAGGTCGGACACTGAAGCTTTCTTT
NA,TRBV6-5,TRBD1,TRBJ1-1,CASKIQGGSEAFF,TGTGCCAGCAAGATCCAGGGGGGATCTGAAGCTTTCTTT
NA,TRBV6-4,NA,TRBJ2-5,CASSDGGLETQYF,TGTGCCAGCAGTGACGGGGGGCTGGAGACCCAGTACTTC
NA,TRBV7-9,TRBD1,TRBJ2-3,CASSFPGQGAHTQYF,TGTGCCAGCAGTTTTCCGGGACAGGGGGCACATACGCAGTATTTT
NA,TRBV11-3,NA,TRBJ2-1,CASSSGLVVNNEQFF,TGTGCCAGCAGCTCGGGCCTGGTGGTTAACAATGAGCAGTTCTTC
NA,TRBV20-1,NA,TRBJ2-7,CSALVRYEQYF,TGCAGTGCCCTTGTTAGGTACGAGCAGTACTTC
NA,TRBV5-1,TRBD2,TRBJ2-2,CASSPQLTSGGTGELFF,TGCGCCAGCAGCCCGCAGCTGACTAGCGGGGGCACCGGGGAGCTGTTTTTT
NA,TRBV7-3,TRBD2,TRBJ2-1,CASSPLAGENEQFF,TGTGCCAGCAGCCCCTTAGCGGGAGAAAATGAGCAGTTCTTC
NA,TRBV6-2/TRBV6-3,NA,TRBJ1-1,CASSYATGITEAFF,TGTGCCAGCAGTTACGCCACGGGGATAACTGAAGCTTTCTTT
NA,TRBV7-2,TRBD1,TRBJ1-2,CASSPGTAYYNYGYTF,TGTGCCAGCAGCCCCGGGACAGCCTACTATAACTATGGCTACACCTTC
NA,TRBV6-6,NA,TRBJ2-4,CASSPTTRGKNIQYF,TGTGCCAGCAGCCCGACGACCCGGGGCAAAAACATTCAGTACTTC
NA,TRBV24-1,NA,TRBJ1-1,CATMDGDTEAFF,TGTGCCACCATGGATGGCGACACTGAAGCTTTCTTT
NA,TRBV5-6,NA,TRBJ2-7,CASSLGRWGEQYF,TGTGCCAGCAGCTTGGGGCGGTGGGGGGAGCAGTACTTC
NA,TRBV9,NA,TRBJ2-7,CASSPTSFSYEQYF,TGTGCCAGCAGCCCCACTAGCTTCTCCTACGAGCAGTACTTC
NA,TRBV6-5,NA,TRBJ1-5,CASTIFRVSNQPQHF,TGTGCCAGCACCATATTCAGGGTTTCAAATCAGCCCCAGCATTTT
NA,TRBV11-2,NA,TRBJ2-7,CASSRPPTDYSSEQYF,TGTGCCAGCAGCCGCCCCCCAACTGACTATTCTTCCGAGCAGTACTTC
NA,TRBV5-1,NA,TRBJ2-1,CASSLVPPYNEQFF,TGCGCCAGCAGCTTGGTACCACCTTACAATGAGCAGTTCTTC
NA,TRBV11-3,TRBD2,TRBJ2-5,CASSLEELAGQETQYF,TGTGCCAGCAGCTTAGAGGAGCTAGCGGGACAAGAGACCCAGTACTTC
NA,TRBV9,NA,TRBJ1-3,CASSAYRAGYGNTIYF,TGTGCCAGCAGCGCCTACAGGGCAGGATACGGAAACACCATATATTTT
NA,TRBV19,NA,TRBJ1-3,CASSRGTVAGNTIYF,TGTGCCAGTTCGAGGGGGACGGTCGCTGGAAACACCATATATTTT
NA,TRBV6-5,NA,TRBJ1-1,CASSYGQQNTEAFF,TGTGCCAGCAGTTACGGTCAGCAGAACACTGAAGCTTTCTTT
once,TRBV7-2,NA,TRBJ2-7,CASSQTPGTAPSREYF,TGTGCCAGCAGCCAAACTCCCGGGACGGCCCCTTCGAGGGAGTACTTC